This TCR beta chain emerged from a study of T cell responses to AZD1222 COVID-19 vaccine. About this clone itself: The target antigen is unknown.

The CDR3 runs 15 residues. CDR1 is SGHNT and CDR2 is YENEEA in the germline V gene. V lost 6 bases to trimming and J lost 2 bases; unmatched junction nucleotides: 7. Clones were sequenced by immunoSEQ multiplex PCR, and TCRdb holds only the in-frame ones, with some missing. The sample yields more than 30,000 clones, approximately 91% seen once. The study, taken as a whole, reports: The donor group comprised mostly white British people and more females; the analysis possibly underestimated clonal diversity. At study baseline, merely over 5 AZD1222 recipients were seropositive. The reported proportion of spike-specific TCRs targeting unmutated variant regions was nearly half.

This TCR derives from an adult in good health. This sample comprised peripheral blood, obtained on day 0 of AZD1222 vaccination. The chain links TRBV11-3 to TRBJ1-2, with 9 nucleotides matching TRBD1. The CDR3 DNA reads TGTGCCAGCAGACGATCCGGGACAGGGAACTATGGCTACACCTTC. It yields the protein CASRRSGTGNYGYTF.